This TCR beta chain derives from a study of cytomegalovirus exposure and HLA in healthy donors. Study context: Inside one of the first data releases sat around 80 million unique TCRs taken from HLA-typed donors. Genotyping of 398 donors showed that roughly 80% belonged to the Caucasian-associated ancestry cluster. Whole-study results and caveats: Rare sequences made up most TCRs, while some public TCRs were found in many donors.

The PCR made use of 60 Vbeta and 13 Jbeta primers. Using immunoSEQ multiplex PCR, the repertoire was profiled, and TCRdb retains in-frame clones only, with some absent. The sample has 150,000 to 170,000 clones, 75% to 85% seen once. At sampling all donors were nominally healthy, likely with unrecorded immune exposures. In regard to this clone: Its antigen is unknown.

Trimming removed 11 bases at V and 3 bases at J, with 11 bases between. The CDR3 loop spans 11 amino acids. Germline CDR1 and CDR2: SNHLY and FYNNEI. The chain couples TRBV2 to TRBJ2-7, with D maybe TRBD2 (6 bases). The sequence came from a woman in her forties in good health and CMV-seropositive. Sequenced input: PBMCs. CDR3 sequence: CAAKEGYEQYF. DNA for the CDR3: TGTGCCGCAAAGGAGGGCTACGAGCAGTACTTC.